A single sample is the source of the 5 T cell receptor beta chains below, sequenced in a study of cytotoxic CD8 clonotypes in ibrutinib-treated CLL. Some clones are missing from TCRdb's copy, which holds only in-frame ones; the method was immunoSEQ multiplex PCR. The sample contains around 250,000 clones, under 80% of which appear only once. Sequenced material: PBMCs, taken after 24 months of ibrutinib treatment. The receptors derive from a human donor with chronic lymphocytic leukemia.

This clone showed up just a few times. The chain is built from TRBV5-1 and TRBJ1-2, with D perhaps TRBD1 (5 bases). V shed 4 bases and J shed 6 bases, with 13 bases lying between them. This CDR3 has 13 residues. Germline CDR1 SGHRS, CDR2 YFSETQ. CDR3 loop: CASSKGPQDGYTF. The CDR3 nucleotides read TGCGCCAGCAGCAAGGGACCTCAGGATGGCTACACCTTC.

V is TRBV7-9 and J is TRBJ2-3, with D unclear. This CDR3 comprises 15 residues. Germline V gene sequence: CDR1 SEHNR, CDR2 FQNEAQ (reference sequence). Trimming stripped 6 bases from V and 2 bases from J, with 15 bases between. CDR3 region: CASSPPRGSTDTQYF. For the CDR3, the DNA is TGTGCCAGCAGTCCCCCCCGAGGCTCCACAGATACGCAGTATTTT.

In this sample, this clone turned up a few times. V gene TRBV27 combines with J gene TRBJ2-7, with D perhaps matching TRBD2 (6 bases). The CDR3 spans 13 residues. Germline V lookup: CDR1 MNHEY, CDR2 SMNVEV (reference sequence). V was trimmed by 4 bases and J by 8 bases, leaving 15 bases between them. The CDR3 region has the DNA TGTGCCAGCAGTTCGGACGGGAGTCTAAAGCAGTACTTC. Translated, it gives CASSSDGSLKQYF.

V and J are TRBV9 and TRBJ2-3; 8 bases match TRBD2. The ends lost 2 bases at V and 0 bases at J; junction bases unmatched: 2. The CDR3 extends over 15 amino acids. CDR1 SGDLS and CDR2 YYNGEE come from the germline V gene. CDR3 in amino acids: CASSVTSASTDTQYF. The DNA for the CDR3 is TGTGCCAGCAGCGTGACTAGCGCAAGCACAGATACGCAGTATTTT.

The chain couples TRBV9 to TRBJ2-3; 10 bases align to TRBD2. This CDR3 contains 20 residues. V shed 3 bases, J shed 4 bases, and the junction held 20 bases outside the gene matches. Per the germline V gene, CDR1 is SGDLS and CDR2 is YYNGEE. CDR3 nucleotides: TGTGCCAGCAGCGCCCTCCAATGGGGGTGGCTAGCGGGAGATCCAGATACGCAGTATTTT. Translated: CASSALQWGWLAGDPDTQYF.